The 3 T cell receptor beta chains presented below share a single source sample, sequenced in a study of CD8 T cells in ankylosing spondylitis. Using its own MiXCR run on the 5' RACE reads, TCRdb lists one record per CDR3 protein. The sample includes 250,000 or so distinct CDR3 sequences, roughly a tenth of them seen just once. The sequenced material came from blood, either unsorted or a sorted T cell fraction (not recorded which). The source is a male donor with ankylosing spondylitis or in good health (not recorded which).

This clonotype occurred many times. The CDR3 reads CASTLGSTIQPQHF. The CDR3 DNA follows: TGTGCCAGCACCTTGGGTTCTACGATTCAGCCCCAGCATTTT. The gene calls are TRBV12-3 or TRBV12-4 and TRBJ1-5, with D hard to call. Trimming took off 7 bases at V and 6 bases at J, with 16 bases between the two ends. The CDR3 extends over 14 amino acids.

Ten or more counts support this clonotype. J is TRBJ1-2 and V is TRBV12-3 or TRBV12-4; D perhaps matches TRBD1 (5 bases). This CDR3 region has 14 residues. Trimming left V 5 bases short and J 6 bases short, with 16 bases between. CDR3 loop: CASSPRLPTDGYTF. The CDR3 DNA is TGTGCCAGCAGTCCCCGACTACCGACAGATGGCTACACCTTC.

This clonotype was seen ten or more times. The CDR3 loop is CATSRGNSREYEQYF. The CDR3 nucleotides are TGTGCCACCAGCAGGGGCAACAGCCGGGAGTACGAGCAGTACTTC. The rearrangement uses TRBV15 and TRBJ2-7, with TRBD2 as a possible D gene (6 bases). Germline values: CDR1 LNHNV, CDR2 YYDKDF (reference sequence). The V and J ends lost 3 bases and 4 bases respectively, with 16 bases between them. CDR3 size: 15 residues.